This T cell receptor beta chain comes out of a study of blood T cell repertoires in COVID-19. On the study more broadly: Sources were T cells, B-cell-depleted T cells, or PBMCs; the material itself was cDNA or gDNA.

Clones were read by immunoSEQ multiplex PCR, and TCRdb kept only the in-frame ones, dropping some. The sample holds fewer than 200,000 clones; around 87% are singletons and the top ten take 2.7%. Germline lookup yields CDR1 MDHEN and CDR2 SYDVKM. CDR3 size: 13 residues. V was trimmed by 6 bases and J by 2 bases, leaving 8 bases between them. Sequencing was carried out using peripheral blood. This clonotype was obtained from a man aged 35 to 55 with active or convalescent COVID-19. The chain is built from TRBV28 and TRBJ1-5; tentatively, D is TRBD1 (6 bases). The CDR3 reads CASRWTGNQPQHF. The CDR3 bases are TGTGCCAGCAGGTGGACAGGCAATCAGCCCCAGCATTTT.